This passage covers 32 T cell receptor beta chains from one sample sequenced in a study of OX40 agonist ivuxolimab in advanced cancers. Profiled with immunoSEQ multiplex PCR; TCRdb holds only in-frame clones, not every one. The table lists tens of thousands of clones, around 87% of them singletons, with 32% in the top ten. The sample in question was CD4+ or CD8+ T cells sorted from blood, obtained in a trial of the OX40 agonist ivuxolimab. The origin of the receptors is an adult with an advanced solid tumor such as melanoma, head and neck, liver or kidney cancer.

The V call is TRBV30, the J call TRBJ1-4; 9 nucleotides agree with TRBD1. In germline, CDR1 is GTSNPN, CDR2 SVGIG (reference sequence). The ends lost 1 base at V and 6 bases at J; junction bases unmatched: 9. CDR3 size: 16 residues. The CDR3 protein is CAWSATLGTGYEKLFF. CDR3 coding DNA: TGTGCCTGGAGTGCGACCCTTGGGACAGGGTATGAAAAACTGTTTTTT.

The J gene is TRBJ1-3, the V gene TRBV30; D is unresolved. V was pared by 4 bases and J by 1 base, with 5 bases between. This CDR3 has 12 residues. Germline-derived CDR1 and CDR2 are GTSNPN and SVGIG (reference sequence). CDR3 coding DNA: TGTGCCTGGAAAAGGTCTGGAAACACCATATATTTT. It codes for CAWKRSGNTIYF.

To note about this clone: Mismatch with germline at one junction end may stem from a read error. This chain connects TRBV30 to TRBJ2-6, with D tentatively TRBD1 (6 bases). CDR1 is GTSNPN and CDR2 is SVGIG in the germline V gene (reference sequence). The CDR3 runs to 15 residues. The CDR3 is CAWSVGQPGVNVLTF. The DNA for the CDR3 is TGTGCCTGGAGTGTAGGTCAACCAGGGGTCAACGTCCTGACTTTC.

This chain uses TRBV6-5 with TRBJ2-3, with TRBD2 matching 14 bases. Germline V gene data show CDR1 as MNHEY and CDR2 as SVGAGI. The J segment lost 15 bases and the V segment lost 5 bases, leaving 4 bases of the junction unmatched. The CDR3 has 12 amino acids. Here the CDR3 reads CASSPTSGRAYF. The CDR3 DNA reads TGTGCCAGCAGTCCGACTAGCGGGAGGGCCTATTTT.

The chain is built from TRBV18 and TRBJ2-1; D is undetermined. The CDR3 runs to 16 residues. Germline V gene data show CDR1 as KGHSH and CDR2 as LQKENI. V dropped 4 bases and J dropped 0 bases, with 13 bases sitting between them. CDR3 in amino acids: CASSRPTSSSYNEQFF. The CDR3 DNA reads as TGTGCCAGCTCACGACCGACGTCTAGCTCCTACAATGAGCAGTTCTTC. The full variable domain, its missing parts supplied by reference TRBV18 and TRBJ2-1, is NAGVMQNPRHLVRRRGQEARLRCSPMKGHSHVYWYRQLPEEGLKFMVYLQKENIIDESGMPKERFSAEFPKEGPSILRIQQVVRGDSAAYFCASSRPTSSSYNEQFFGPGTRLTVL.

The rearrangement joins TRBV7-9 to TRBJ1-5, with D hard to call. The CDR3 has 13 amino acids. Per germline, CDR1 SEHNR and CDR2 FQNEAQ (reference sequence). V was pared by 5 bases and J by 6 bases, with 11 bases between. This chain's CDR3 is CASSPPAGQPQHF. Here the CDR3 DNA reads TGTGCCAGCAGCCCCCCCGCAGGTCAGCCCCAGCATTTT.

The chain uses TRBV2 and TRBJ1-1, with 7 bases lining up with TRBD1. Trimming at V came to 3 bases and at J to 1 base, leaving 11 bases not matched to a gene. This CDR3 has 17 amino acids. The germline V gene encodes CDR1 SNHLY and CDR2 FYNNEI. DNA for the CDR3: TGTGCCAGCAGTGACGGCAGGGGGGTTTCGGCGAACACTGAAGCTTTCTTT. Translating gives CASSDGRGVSANTEAFF.

CDR3 sequence: CAIMASGNTGELFF. The DNA of the CDR3 is TGTGCCATCATGGCTAGCGGGAACACCGGGGAGCTGTTTTTT. The chain employs TRBV10-3 and TRBJ2-2, with TRBD2 matching over 7 bases. With V trimmed by 7 bases and J by 1 base, 3 bases remained unmatched. The germline gives CDR1 ENHRY, CDR2 SYGVKD. The CDR3 is 14 amino acids.

This chain connects TRBV11-2 to TRBJ2-7, with a weak D call TRBD2 (5 bases). V was pared by 5 bases and J by 2 bases, with 13 bases between. Germline V gene lookup returns CDR1 SGHAT and CDR2 FQNNGV. The CDR3 spans 14 residues. CDR3 sequence: CASSTAGGPYEQYF. CDR3 coding DNA: TGTGCCAGCAGCACCGCTGGCGGGCCCTACGAGCAGTACTTC.

The chain recombines TRBV2 with TRBJ2-3; D gene unclear. The germline V gene encodes CDR1 SNHLY and CDR2 FYNNEI. This CDR3 region has 15 residues. V lost 4 bases and J 2 bases, leaving 13 bases between the germline ends. Here the CDR3 reads CASSGYRSPTDTQYF. The DNA of the CDR3 is TGTGCCAGCAGTGGATACCGAAGTCCCACAGATACGCAGTATTTT.

This clone was recorded a few times. The genes are TRBV11-2 and TRBJ2-4, with 7 nucleotides matching TRBD2. CDR1 and CDR2 (germline): SGHAT, FQNNGV. V was pared by 5 bases and J by 1 base, with 8 bases of the junction left unmatched. The CDR3 consists of 16 residues. The CDR3 DNA sequence: TGTGCCAGCAGCACCTGGGGAGGGCGGGCCAAAAACATTCAGTACTTC. Amino acid sequence: CASSTWGGRAKNIQYF.

The CDR3 region is CASLSPSSYNSPLHF. CDR3 coding DNA: TGTGCCAGTCTCTCCCCGAGCTCCTATAATTCACCCCTCCACTTT. The genes are TRBV2 and TRBJ1-6, with unresolved D. V was clipped by 9 bases and J by 0 bases, with 12 bases between them. The length of the CDR3 is 15 residues. Germline V gene lookup returns CDR1 SNHLY and CDR2 FYNNEI. The full variable domain, with the rest looked up from reference TRBV2 and TRBJ1-6, is EPEVTQTPSHQVTQMGQEVILRCVPISNHLYFYWYRQILGQKVEFLVSFYNNEISEKSEIFDDQFSVERPDGSNFTLKIRSTKLEDSAMYFCASLSPSSYNSPLHFGNGTRLTVT.

This chain joins TRBV18 and TRBJ1-1; possibly TRBD1 for D (5 bases). The CDR3 extends over 13 amino acids. Looked up from germline, CDR1 is KGHSH and CDR2 is LQKENI. V was trimmed by 5 bases and J by 8 bases, leaving 15 bases between them. The CDR3 bases are TGTGCCAGCTCAGGGACCGAGGCGGGCGAAGCTTTCTTT. Translation: CASSGTEAGEAFF.

This chain uses TRBV6-1 with TRBJ1-5; TRBD1 agrees at 7 bases. Trimming removed 2 bases from V and 0 bases from J; junction bases left unmatched: 19. The CDR3 loop spans 21 amino acids. Germline lookup yields CDR1 MNHNS and CDR2 SASEGT. The CDR3 coding sequence is TGTGCCAGCAGTGAATGGGTGACAGGGTTGTCAACATCTTATAGCAATCAGCCCCAGCATTTT. It is translated as CASSEWVTGLSTSYSNQPQHF.

The chain is built from TRBV19 and TRBJ1-2; D is ambiguous. This CDR3 has 12 residues. Trimming cost V 8 bases and J 8 bases, with 15 bases left between them. CDR1 and CDR2 (germline): LNHDA, SQIVND (reference sequence). The CDR3 sequence is CASGVGSTGYTF. CDR3 nucleotides: TGTGCCAGTGGAGTAGGAAGCACCGGCTACACCTTC.

V and J are TRBV6-1 and TRBJ2-1, with 12 bases fitting TRBD2. Germline CDR1 and CDR2: MNHNS and SASEGT. J gave up 4 bases and V 7 bases, and 5 bases lay outside the gene matches. The length of the CDR3 is 15 residues. CDR3 nucleotides: TGTGCCAGCACCTCTGGGACTAGCGGGTACAATGAGCAGTTCTTC. This sequence encodes CASTSGTSGYNEQFF.

J is TRBJ1-6 and V is TRBV5-1; the D is unclear. The germline V and J ends were trimmed by 0 bases and 10 bases, with 11 bases remaining between them. Germline assignment: CDR1 SGHRS and CDR2 YFSETQ. This CDR3 region has 14 residues. The CDR3 DNA sequence: TGCGCCAGCAGCTTGGCGGGGTACGGGTCACCCCTCCACTTT. Translating gives CASSLAGYGSPLHF. Drawing the rest from reference TRBV5-1 and TRBJ1-6, the complete variable domain is KAGVTQTPRYLIKTRGQQVTLSCSPISGHRSVSWYQQTPGQGLQFLFEYFSETQRNKGNFPGRFSGRQFSNSRSEMNVSTLELGDSALYLCASSLAGYGSPLHFGNGTRLTVT.

The genes are TRBV7-6 and TRBJ2-3; D remains ambiguous. This CDR3 has 12 amino acids. Per germline, CDR1 SGHVS and CDR2 FNYEAQ. Trimming shortened V by 5 bases and J by 7 bases, and 10 bases separated the two germline ends. The DNA for the CDR3 is TGTGCCAGCAGCCAACTTCTAAATACGCAGTATTTT. This encodes CASSQLLNTQYF.

This chain uses TRBV5-4 with TRBJ1-6; D gene uncertain. The CDR3 has 14 residues. Germline V CDR1 and CDR2: SGHNT, YYREEE (reference sequence). Trimming left V 0 bases short and J 5 bases short, with 6 bases between. In DNA, the CDR3 is TGTGCCAGCAGCTTGGCCCTGGATAATTCACCCCTCCACTTT. Protein sequence: CASSLALDNSPLHF.

This rearrangement joins TRBV2 to TRBJ1-5; no clear D gene. Per germline, CDR1 SNHLY and CDR2 FYNNEI. There are 17 residues in the CDR3. Trimming stripped 1 base from V and 1 base from J, with 14 bases between. CDR3 loop: CASSEVIGFMSNQPQHF. The CDR3 DNA sequence: TGTGCCAGCAGTGAAGTTATCGGATTCATGAGCAATCAGCCCCAGCATTTT.

This sequence joins TRBV18 and TRBJ2-5; the match to TRBD1 covers 7 bases. The CDR3 length is 13 residues. V trimming: 3 bases; J trimming: 2 bases; junction bases outside the gene matches: 0. Germline V gene data show CDR1 as KGHSH and CDR2 as LQKENI. The CDR3 here is CASSPGQQETQYF. The CDR3 DNA reads TGTGCCAGCTCACCGGGACAGCAAGAGACCCAGTACTTC.

This chain joins TRBV5-1 and TRBJ2-5; 7 nucleotides agree with TRBD2. The J call is uncertain, as TRBJ2-7 better fits the DNA end. This CDR3 has 15 residues. The germline V gene has CDR1 SGHRS and CDR2 YFSETQ. CDR3 region: CASSPSAGKANEQYF. CDR3 coding DNA: TGCGCCAGCAGCCCTTCAGCGGGAAAGGCGAACGAGCAGTACTTC.

V and J are TRBV2 and TRBJ1-1; TRBD1 aligns across 7 bases. The V gene end was trimmed by 6 bases and the J gene end by 6 bases; junction bases not matched to a gene: 7. Germline V gives CDR1 SNHLY, CDR2 FYNNEI. The CDR3 runs to 13 residues. The CDR3 region is CASRGVGGSEAFF. The CDR3 region has the DNA TGTGCCAGCAGGGGGGTAGGGGGCTCTGAAGCTTTCTTT.

The chain combines TRBV2 with TRBJ2-5, with no clear D. Trimming cost V 7 bases and J 5 bases, with 14 bases left between them. CDR1 and CDR2 (germline): SNHLY, FYNNEI. The CDR3 is made up of 13 amino acids. The CDR3 protein is CASTLSVGETQYF. The CDR3, as DNA: TGTGCCAGCACCCTCAGTGTTGGGGAGACCCAGTACTTC.

The rearrangement uses TRBV30 and TRBJ2-7; 7 bases line up with TRBD2. V was pared by 1 base and J by 0 bases, with 3 bases of the junction left unmatched. Germline CDR1 is GTSNPN and CDR2 is SVGIG (reference sequence). The CDR3 is made up of 14 amino acids. CDR3 amino acids: CAWSALAGSYEQYF. CDR3 DNA: TGTGCCTGGAGTGCATTAGCGGGCTCCTACGAGCAGTACTTC.

The V gene is TRBV19, the J gene TRBJ1-4, with a possible D match to TRBD1 (6 bases). Germline CDR1 reads LNHDA; CDR2 reads SQIVND (reference sequence). V was pared by 6 bases and J by 3 bases, with 11 bases between. The CDR3 runs to 14 residues. The CDR3 is CASRPGQSNEKLFF. DNA for the CDR3: TGTGCCAGTAGGCCGGGACAATCTAATGAAAAACTGTTTTTT. The full variable domain, its missing parts supplied by reference TRBV19 and TRBJ1-4, is DGGITQSPKYLFRKEGQNVTLSCEQNLNHDAMYWYRQDPGQGLRLIYYSQIVNDFQKGDIAEGYSVSREKKESFPLTVTSAQKNPTAFYLCASRPGQSNEKLFFGSGTQLSVL.

The CDR3 protein is CASSKDPGRETQYF. The CDR3 DNA is TGCGCCAGCAGCAAGGACCCCGGGCGGGAGACCCAGTACTTC. The V gene is TRBV5-1, the J gene TRBJ2-5, with no clear D. V was shortened by 4 bases and J by 5 bases, with 15 bases between the two germline ends. Germline V gene lookup returns CDR1 SGHRS and CDR2 YFSETQ. This CDR3 spans 14 amino acids. Full variable domain (rest looked up from reference TRBV5-1 and TRBJ2-5): KAGVTQTPRYLIKTRGQQVTLSCSPISGHRSVSWYQQTPGQGLQFLFEYFSETQRNKGNFPGRFSGRQFSNSRSEMNVSTLELGDSALYLCASSKDPGRETQYFGPGTRLLVL.

The chain combines TRBV6-1 with TRBJ2-5; D perhaps matches TRBD1 (6 bases). Trimming stripped 2 bases from V and 5 bases from J, with 12 bases between. This CDR3 region has 14 residues. Germline CDR1 and CDR2: MNHNS and SASEGT. The CDR3 protein is CASSELGAEETQYF. The CDR3 DNA is TGTGCCAGCAGTGAATTGGGGGCCGAGGAGACCCAGTACTTC.

This CDR3 is CASRSGGRAGNEQFF. For the CDR3, the DNA is TGTGCCAGCCGGAGCGGGGGGAGGGCCGGCAATGAGCAGTTCTTC. The chain carries TRBV7-3 and TRBJ2-1; 9 positions agree with TRBD2. CDR1 and CDR2 (germline): SGHTA, FQGTGA. This CDR3 is built from 15 residues. V shed 8 bases and J 6 bases; nucleotides not matched to a gene: 11. Complete variable domain (other parts from reference TRBV7-3 and TRBJ2-1): GAGVSQTPSNKVTEKGKYVELRCDPISGHTALYWYRQSLGQGPEFLIYFQGTGAADDSGLPNDRFFAVRPEGSVSTLKIQRTERGDSAVYLCASRSGGRAGNEQFFGPGTRLTVL.

This chain uses TRBV5-4 with TRBJ2-7; possible D gene TRBD1, 5 bases. The CDR3 covers 13 residues. Trimming stripped 2 bases from V and 4 bases from J, with 10 bases between. From germline, CDR1 is SGHNT and CDR2 YYREEE (reference sequence). The CDR3 DNA is TGTGCCAGCAGCTTAGCAGGGAATTACGAGCAGTACTTC. This codes for CASSLAGNYEQYF.

This chain uses TRBV7-3 with TRBJ2-2; D remains ambiguous. From germline, CDR1 is SGHTA and CDR2 FQGTGA. This CDR3 region has 15 residues. With 4 bases removed from V and 3 bases from J, the gap between germline ends came to 12 bases. The CDR3 protein is CASSSTHPDTGELFF. The CDR3 region has the DNA TGTGCCAGCAGCTCGACTCACCCGGACACCGGGGAGCTGTTTTTT.

The J gene is TRBJ2-7, the V gene TRBV7-2, with 8 positions matching TRBD2. CDR1 is SGHTA and CDR2 is FQGNSA in the germline V gene. The trim removed 1 base at V and 2 bases at J, leaving 4 bases unmatched. The CDR3 runs 15 residues. DNA for the CDR3: TGTGCCAGCAGCTTAGGGCTAGCGGGCCCCTACGAGCAGTACTTC. It translates to CASSLGLAGPYEQYF. The entire variable domain, with the rest obtained from reference TRBV7-2 and TRBJ2-7, is as follows: GAGVSQSPSNKVTEKGKDVELRCDPISGHTALYWYRQSLGQGLEFLIYFQGNSAPDKSGLPSDRFSAERTGGSVSTLTIQRTQQEDSAVYLCASSLGLAGPYEQYFGPGTRLTVT.